Shown below are 24 T cell receptor beta chains from a single sample sequenced in a study of cytomegalovirus exposure and HLA in healthy donors. PCR involved 60 Vbeta and 13 Jbeta primers. Only in-frame clones appear in the TCRdb table, and some are missing; sequencing was by immunoSEQ multiplex PCR. The table lists approximately 280,000 clones, roughly 89% of them singletons. The sample was PBMCs. These receptors all stem from a woman aged 18 to 35 in good health and CMV-seronegative.

The chain has TRBV5-1 and TRBJ1-3; D is unresolved. Germline values: CDR1 SGHRS, CDR2 YFSETQ. This CDR3 spans 15 amino acids. The ends were cut back, 3 bases at V and 4 bases at J, with 14 bases in the middle. The CDR3 loop reads CASSSAGIRGNTIYF. The CDR3 DNA follows: TGCGCCAGCAGCTCCGCGGGGATTAGGGGAAACACCATATATTTT.

The rearrangement joins TRBV4-1 to TRBJ2-2; D gene uncertain. This CDR3 is built from 12 residues. V lost 0 bases and J lost 8, with 4 bases in between. Germline lookup yields CDR1 MGHRA and CDR2 YSYEKL. CDR3 amino acids: CASSQETGELFF. The CDR3 region has the DNA TGCGCCAGCAGCCAAGAAACTGGGGAGCTGTTTTTT.

The V call is TRBV27, the J call TRBJ1-4; D might be TRBD1 (5 bases). V was cut by 7 bases and J by 5 bases, with 17 bases left in between. The CDR3 has 15 amino acids. Germline values: CDR1 MNHEY, CDR2 SMNVEV (reference sequence). CDR3 in DNA: TGTGCCAGCATCACGGAGGGGCTTGGGAATGAAAAACTGTTTTTT. It codes for CASITEGLGNEKLFF.

The rearrangement joins TRBV5-8 to TRBJ1-1, with TRBD1 identical over 7 bases. Germline V lookup: CDR1 SGHTS, CDR2 YDEGEE. This CDR3 is built from 16 residues. V lost 0 bases, J lost 6 bases, and 11 bases stayed unmatched. The CDR3 coding sequence is TGTGCCAGCAGCTTGGGGTTAAGGGGGCTCAACTCTGAAGCTTTCTTT. The encoded protein is CASSLGLRGLNSEAFF. The full variable domain, with the rest looked up from reference TRBV5-8 and TRBJ1-1, is EAGVTQSPTHLIKTRGQQATLRCSPISGHTSVYWYQQALGLGLQFLLWYDEGEERNRGNFPPRFSGRQFPNYSSELNVNALELEDSALYLCASSLGLRGLNSEAFFGQGTRLTVV.

V is TRBV6-5 and J is TRBJ2-1; 15 bases are shared with TRBD2. Per germline, CDR1 MNHEY and CDR2 SVGAGI. V shed 1 base and J 10 bases; nucleotides not matched to a gene: 5. There are 16 residues in the CDR3. The CDR3 region has the DNA TGTGCCAGCAGTTACTGGACTAGCGGGGGGGCCTTCGAGCAGTTCTTC. It translates to CASSYWTSGGAFEQFF.

V usage is TRBV5-1 and J usage is TRBJ2-5, with TRBD2 identical over 14 bases. CDR3 length: 19 residues. The germline V gene has CDR1 SGHRS and CDR2 YFSETQ. Trimming removed 4 bases from V and 1 base from J; junction bases left unmatched: 12. The CDR3 nucleotides are TGCGCCAGCAGCCCCGGACTAGCGGGGGGTGGATCCGGCCAAGAGACCCAGTACTTC. Translated, it gives CASSPGLAGGGSGQETQYF.

The chain employs TRBV18 and TRBJ1-3, with a possible D match to TRBD1 (6 bases). The CDR3 extends over 15 amino acids. V lost 0 bases, J lost 1 base, and 7 bases lay in between. Looked up from germline, CDR1 is KGHSH and CDR2 is LQKENI. In DNA, the CDR3 is TGTGCCAGCTCACCACCGGGGGCGTCTGGAAACACCATATATTTT. Translating it yields CASSPPGASGNTIYF.

On this clone itself: Other DNA sequences in the same sample also yield this CDR3. The rearrangement links TRBV6-5 to TRBJ2-7; TRBD1 matches at 11 bases. This CDR3 is built from 15 residues. V lost 4 bases to trimming and J lost 1 base; unmatched junction nucleotides: 3. The germline V gene has CDR1 MNHEY and CDR2 SVGAGI. The DNA for the CDR3 is TGTGCCAGCAGTTCCGGGACAGGGGGGTCCTACGAGCAGTACTTC. It translates to CASSSGTGGSYEQYF.

The V call is TRBV6-6, the J call TRBJ1-2; D may be TRBD1 (6 bases). V lost 6 bases to trimming and J lost 8 bases, with 10 bases between them. CDR3 length: 11 residues. The V gene's germline CDR1 is MNHNY and CDR2 SVGAGI (reference sequence). CDR3 residues: CASSADRGYTF. Here the CDR3 DNA reads TGTGCCAGCAGCGCCGACAGGGGCTACACCTTC.

V is TRBV7-8 and J is TRBJ1-6, with D possibly matching TRBD1 (5 bases). Trimming removed 1 base at V and 8 bases at J, with 12 bases between. CDR1 SGHVS and CDR2 FQNEAQ come from the germline V gene. The CDR3 sequence is 15 residues long. CDR3: CASSLGTQGYSPLHF. The CDR3 DNA follows: TGTGCCAGCAGCTTAGGTACCCAGGGTTATTCACCCCTCCACTTT.

This clone was detected only a few times. Other DNA sequences within the sample encode an identical CDR3. The V call is TRBV6-5, the J call TRBJ1-1; TRBD1 matches at 8 bases. This CDR3 is 14 amino acids long. Trimming at V came to 2 bases and at J to 1 base, leaving 0 bases not matched to a gene. Germline V CDR1 and CDR2: MNHEY, SVGAGI. The CDR3 DNA reads as TGTGCCAGCAGTTACGGGACAGGGAACACTGAAGCTTTCTTT. This encodes CASSYGTGNTEAFF.

This rearrangement joins TRBV9 to TRBJ1-3, with D unclear. CDR1 is SGDLS, CDR2 YYNGEE, per germline. V was clipped by 4 bases and J by 0 bases, with 23 bases between them. The length of the CDR3 is 19 residues. The chain's CDR3 is CASSPLLPPYGSSGNTIYF. The CDR3 region has the DNA TGTGCCAGCAGCCCTCTGCTCCCACCGTACGGGAGCTCTGGAAACACCATATATTTT. Full variable domain (outside the CDR3, taken from reference TRBV9 and TRBJ1-3): DSGVTQTPKHLITATGQRVTLRCSPRSGDLSVYWYQQSLDQGLQFLIQYYNGEERAKGNILERFSAQQFPDLHSELNLSSLELGDSALYFCASSPLLPPYGSSGNTIYFGEGSWLTVV.

This chain links TRBV5-1 with TRBJ2-7; 7 positions agree with TRBD2. There are 16 residues in the CDR3. The V gene end was trimmed by 0 bases and the J gene end by 6 bases; junction bases not matched to a gene: 12. Per germline, CDR1 SGHRS and CDR2 YFSETQ. This CDR3 reads CASSLAWGLTFREQYF. As DNA, the CDR3 is TGCGCCAGCAGCTTGGCCTGGGGACTAACTTTCCGCGAGCAGTACTTC.

V gene TRBV6-5 combines with J gene TRBJ2-3; TRBD2 matches 11 bases. CDR3 length equals 16 residues. Germline trimming cut 4 bases from V and 2 bases from J; bases unmatched to any gene: 5. Germline CDR1 reads MNHEY; CDR2 reads SVGAGI. The CDR3 here is CASSFTSGGNTDTQYF. The DNA of the CDR3 is TGTGCCAGCAGTTTTACTAGCGGGGGAAACACAGATACGCAGTATTTT.

This sequence joins TRBV15 and TRBJ2-2, with D possibly being TRBD2 (5 bases). Germline-derived CDR1 and CDR2 are LNHNV and YYDKDF (reference sequence). The V gene lost 1 base and the J gene lost 6 bases, with 15 bases spanning the gap. The CDR3 has 16 residues. The CDR3 DNA sequence: TGTGCCACCAGCAGAGCCGGACTCCAAAGCGCCGGGGAGCTGTTTTTT. Translating it yields CATSRAGLQSAGELFF.

The rearrangement links TRBV20-1 to TRBJ2-1, with D possibly matching TRBD2 (5 bases). From germline, CDR1 is DFQATT and CDR2 SNEGSKA (reference sequence). Trimming pared 6 bases from V and 5 bases from J, leaving 5 bases between. There are 10 residues in the CDR3. The CDR3: CSAGNNEQFF. The DNA for the CDR3 is TGCAGTGCCGGGAACAATGAGCAGTTCTTC.

The chain recombines TRBV4-1 with TRBJ2-3; D is ambiguous. Germline V lookup: CDR1 MGHRA, CDR2 YSYEKL. The CDR3 totals 15 residues. Trimming took off 3 bases at V and 0 bases at J, with 10 bases between the two ends. The CDR3 sequence: CASSQADYSTDTQYF. DNA for the CDR3: TGCGCCAGCAGCCAGGCGGATTATAGCACAGATACGCAGTATTTT.

This rearrangement joins TRBV6-5 to TRBJ1-3; D remains ambiguous. The V gene's germline CDR1 is MNHEY and CDR2 SVGAGI. The CDR3 loop spans 16 amino acids. V lost 0 bases and J lost 1, with 10 bases in between. The CDR3 DNA sequence: TGTGCCAGCAGTTACTCGAATACCGAGTCTGGAAACACCATATATTTT. This translates into CASSYSNTESGNTIYF.

The sample holds one count of this clone. The chain uses TRBV5-8 and TRBJ2-3; 10 bases are a match to TRBD2. The CDR3 spans 16 residues. The V gene's germline CDR1 is SGHTS and CDR2 YDEGEE. V lost 2 bases, J lost 3 bases, and 6 bases stayed unmatched. The CDR3 bases are TGTGCCAGCAGCTTCGCTCCGGGACTAGCGACAGATACGCAGTATTTT. Encoded protein: CASSFAPGLATDTQYF. The entire variable domain, with the rest obtained from reference TRBV5-8 and TRBJ2-3, is as follows: EAGVTQSPTHLIKTRGQQATLRCSPISGHTSVYWYQQALGLGLQFLLWYDEGEERNRGNFPPRFSGRQFPNYSSELNVNALELEDSALYLCASSFAPGLATDTQYFGPGTRLTVL.

The chain is built from TRBV7-3 and TRBJ2-5; D perhaps matches TRBD1 (5 bases). V lost 2 bases and J lost 2, with 9 bases in between. The germline V gene has CDR1 SGHTA and CDR2 FQGTGA. CDR3 length: 14 residues. CDR3 region: CASSLFPGQETQYF. The CDR3 nucleotides read TGTGCCAGCAGCTTATTCCCAGGGCAAGAGACCCAGTACTTC.

This chain connects TRBV11-3 to TRBJ2-1, with 8 bases lining up with TRBD2. Germline V gene sequence: CDR1 SGHNT, CDR2 YENEEA. Unmatched junction bases numbered 6, after V lost 1 base and J lost 4 bases. This CDR3 region has 16 residues. The CDR3 reads CASSLGPGGLYNEQFF. CDR3 DNA sequence: TGTGCCAGCAGCTTAGGGCCGGGGGGGCTATACAATGAGCAGTTCTTC.

This clone was observed a few times. The same CDR3 is also encoded by other DNA sequences in this sample. CDR3 sequence reads: CASSIGTGGDTEAFF. Here the CDR3 DNA reads TGTGCCAGTAGTATAGGGACAGGAGGAGACACTGAAGCTTTCTTT. The chain couples TRBV19 to TRBJ1-1, with TRBD1 identical over 7 bases. The V segment lost 1 base and the J segment 3 bases; nucleotides outside the gene matches: 5. CDR3 length: 15 amino acids. Germline CDR1 reads LNHDA; CDR2 reads SQIVND (reference sequence).

This clone was seen just once. The J gene is TRBJ1-5, the V gene TRBV7-8; no clear D. CDR3 length: 14 amino acids. Trimming shortened V by 5 bases and J by 0 bases, and 8 bases separated the two germline ends. CDR1 is SGHVS, CDR2 FQNEAQ, per germline. The CDR3 bases are TGTGCCAGCAGCCCCCAAGCTAGCAATCAGCCCCAGCATTTT. This encodes CASSPQASNQPQHF.

V usage is TRBV6-1 and J usage is TRBJ2-7; the D gene is possibly TRBD2 (6 bases). CDR3 length: 12 residues. Germline-derived CDR1 and CDR2 are MNHNS and SASEGT. V lost 9 bases and J lost 7, with 16 bases in between. CDR3 loop: CASGVYGGEQYF. CDR3 DNA sequence: TGTGCCAGTGGGGTCTATGGGGGGGAGCAGTACTTC.